This is a list of T cell receptor beta chains from one sample in a study of CD8+ T cells in alopecia areata. Some clones are missing from TCRdb's copy, which holds only in-frame ones; the method was immunoSEQ multiplex PCR. Of about 280,000 clones detected, 58% appear once; the ten largest clones hold approximately 1.8%. The sample in question was CD4+ T cells sorted from blood, obtained at week 24, from a patient treated with tofacitinib. The receptors derive from a human donor with alopecia areata. CDR3s include the opening cysteine and the closing phenylalanine or tryptophan. D genes are given only for firm matches. Clone sizes are given selectively: once, few, many, or a class where the clone is expanded.

CDR3: CASSLRGSYNSPLHF
DNA: TGTGCCAGCAGCTTAAGGGGATCATATAATTCACCCCTCCACTTT
D: .
J: TRBJ1-6
size: .
V: TRBV7-2

CDR3: CASSVDRNQPQHF
DNA: TGTGCCAGCAGTGTGGACAGGAATCAGCCCCAGCATTTT
D: TRBD1
J: TRBJ1-5
size: few
V: TRBV6-4

CDR3: CSVAGYGYTF
DNA: TGCAGCGTTGCGGGCTATGGCTACACCTTC
D: .
J: TRBJ1-2
size: .
V: TRBV29-1

CDR3: CASSSSYSPTGELFF
DNA: TGTGCCAGCAGCTCATCGTATTCCCCGACCGGGGAGCTGTTTTTT
D: .
J: TRBJ2-2
size: .
V: TRBV7-9

CDR3: CACRRGTEAFF
DNA: TGTGCCTGTCGGCGGGGCACTGAAGCTTTCTTT
D: .
J: TRBJ1-1
size: .
V: TRBV2

CDR3: CSARQGKNTEAFF
DNA: TGCAGCGCCCGACAGGGAAAGAACACTGAAGCTTTCTTT
D: TRBD1
J: TRBJ1-1
size: .
V: TRBV29-1

CDR3: CSVARDSYGYTF
DNA: TGCAGCGTAGCCCGGGACAGTTATGGCTACACCTTC
D: TRBD1
J: TRBJ1-2
size: few
V: TRBV29-1

CDR3: CASSPPTRLAGRTDTQYF
DNA: TGTGCCAGCTCACCACCGACTCGACTAGCGGGGCGCACAGATACGCAGTATTTT
D: TRBD2
J: TRBJ2-3
size: .
V: TRBV18

CDR3: CASSWDPKGGTEAFF
DNA: TGTGCCAGCAGCTGGGACCCGAAGGGGGGCACTGAAGCTTTCTTT
D: .
J: TRBJ1-1
size: .
V: TRBV5-6

CDR3: CSVERLAGTNEQFF
DNA: TGCAGCGTTGAAAGACTAGCGGGGACAAATGAGCAGTTCTTC
D: TRBD2
J: TRBJ2-1
size: few
V: TRBV29-1

CDR3: CASSYGGGYTEAFF
DNA: TGTGCCAGCAGTTATGGGGGAGGATACACTGAAGCTTTCTTT
D: .
J: TRBJ1-1
size: .
V: TRBV6-1

CDR3: CAWSAIRPSKPNTGELFF
DNA: TGTGCCTGGAGTGCCATCAGACCCTCCAAGCCCAACACCGGGGAGCTGTTTTTT
D: .
J: TRBJ2-2
size: .
V: TRBV30

CDR3: CASSQDVGQGTDTQYF
DNA: TGCGCCAGCAGCCAAGATGTGGGACAGGGCACAGATACGCAGTATTTT
D: TRBD1
J: TRBJ2-3
size: few
V: TRBV4-1

CDR3: CASSTGQVGTGELFF
DNA: TGCGCCAGCAGCACGGGACAGGTCGGCACCGGGGAGCTGTTTTTT
D: TRBD1
J: TRBJ2-2
size: .
V: TRBV5-1

CDR3: CASSQGIAGLFF
DNA: TGTGCCAGCAGCCAAGGGATAGCGGGGCTGTTCTTC
D: TRBD2
J: TRBJ2-1
size: few
V: TRBV7-9

CDR3: CASSPGLGGLAFF
DNA: TGTGCCAGCTCACCAGGGTTGGGGGGCCTAGCTTTCTTT
D: .
J: TRBJ1-1
size: .
V: TRBV18

CDR3: CATTRAGTTDTQYF
DNA: TGTGCCACCACGAGAGCGGGGACCACAGATACGCAGTATTTT
D: TRBD2
J: TRBJ2-3
size: .
V: TRBV6-6

CDR3: CASSEIYEQFF
DNA: TGTGCCAGCAGTGAAATATACGAGCAGTTCTTC
D: .
J: TRBJ2-1
size: .
V: TRBV25-1

CDR3: CASSFLDTDTQYF
DNA: TGTGCCAGCAGTTTCCTAGACACAGATACGCAGTATTTT
D: .
J: TRBJ2-3
size: .
V: TRBV27

CDR3: CAWSESWMELQGGEKLFF
DNA: TGTGCCTGGAGTGAGTCCTGGATGGAGTTACAGGGGGGTGAAAAACTGTTTTTT
D: TRBD1
J: TRBJ1-4
size: .
V: TRBV30

CDR3: CASSLTGGTTEAFF
DNA: TGTGCCAGCAGTTTAACAGGGGGTACCACTGAAGCTTTCTTT
D: TRBD1
J: TRBJ1-1
size: .
V: TRBV28

CDR3: CSGGQGTPYEQYF
DNA: TGCAGCGGCGGACAGGGGACTCCCTACGAGCAGTACTTC
D: TRBD1
J: TRBJ2-7
size: .
V: TRBV29-1

CDR3: CASRPVRDSDTQYF
DNA: TGTGCCAGCAGACCGGTCCGGGACTCAGATACGCAGTATTTT
D: .
J: TRBJ2-3
size: .
V: TRBV27

CDR3: CASSLFATANYGYTF
DNA: TGTGCCAGCAGCTTGTTCGCAACCGCTAACTATGGCTACACCTTC
D: .
J: TRBJ1-2
size: once
V: TRBV5-6

CDR3: CASSINRGGSPLHF
DNA: TGTGCCAGTAGTATCAATAGGGGAGGCTCACCCCTCCACTTT
D: .
J: TRBJ1-6
size: .
V: TRBV19

CDR3: CASSLRRDSSSEQYF
DNA: TGTGCCAGCAGCCTACGCCGGGACAGCTCATCGGAGCAGTACTTC
D: TRBD1
J: TRBJ2-7
size: .
V: TRBV7-9

CDR3: CASSDRANTEAFF
DNA: TGCGCCAGTTCGGACAGGGCGAACACTGAAGCTTTCTTT
D: TRBD1
J: TRBJ1-1
size: few
V: TRBV4-3

CDR3: CSGQDLFF
DNA: TGCAGCGGACAAGACCTGTTTTTT
D: .
J: TRBJ2-2
size: few
V: TRBV29-1

CDR3: CASSLGTGSTDTQYF
DNA: TGTGCCAGCAGTCTAGGGACAGGGAGCACAGATACGCAGTATTTT
D: TRBD1
J: TRBJ2-3
size: .
V: TRBV6-5

CDR3: CSALGNTEAFF
DNA: TGCAGTGCTCTAGGGAACACTGAAGCTTTCTTT
D: .
J: TRBJ1-1
size: .
V: TRBV20-1

CDR3: CASSQGWDRALYGYTF
DNA: TGCGCCAGCAGCCAAGGCTGGGACAGGGCCCTCTATGGCTACACCTTC
D: TRBD1
J: TRBJ1-2
size: .
V: TRBV4-1

CDR3: CAWRAGKQNTEAFF
DNA: TGTGCCTGGAGAGCAGGTAAACAGAACACTGAAGCTTTCTTT
D: .
J: TRBJ1-1
size: .
V: TRBV30

CDR3: CASSQKTQYF
DNA: TGTGCCAGCAGCCAGAAGACCCAGTACTTC
D: .
J: TRBJ2-5
size: .
V: TRBV28

CDR3: CASSSGPNYEQYF
DNA: TGTGCCAGCAGCTCGGGGCCCAACTACGAGCAGTACTTC
D: .
J: TRBJ2-7
size: few
V: TRBV5-4

CDR3: CASSSRSQTQETQYF
DNA: TGTGCCAGCAGCTCGAGGTCCCAGACCCAAGAGACCCAGTACTTC
D: .
J: TRBJ2-5
size: .
V: TRBV5-4

CDR3: CASSYHRDNTEAFF
DNA: TGTGCCAGCAGTTATCACAGGGATAACACTGAAGCTTTCTTT
D: .
J: TRBJ1-1
size: .
V: TRBV6-5

CDR3: CAISESDNIQYF
DNA: TGTGCCATCAGTGAGTCAGACAACATTCAGTACTTC
D: .
J: TRBJ2-4
size: .
V: TRBV10-3

CDR3: CASSSQRRGQDEQFF
DNA: TGTGCCAGCAGCTCACAGCGTCGGGGTCAGGATGAGCAGTTCTTC
D: .
J: TRBJ2-1
size: .
V: TRBV6-5

CDR3: CASGSGDTQYF
DNA: TGTGCTAGTGGTTCGGGGGATACGCAGTATTTT
D: .
J: TRBJ2-3
size: .
V: TRBV12-5

CDR3: CSVVDRISYGNQPQHF
DNA: TGCAGCGTTGTGGACAGGATATCTTACGGCAATCAGCCCCAGCATTTT
D: TRBD1
J: TRBJ1-5
size: .
V: TRBV29-1

CDR3: CSVATGTGVGYTF
DNA: TGCAGCGTTGCGACCGGGACAGGGGTCGGCTACACCTTC
D: TRBD1
J: TRBJ1-2
size: .
V: TRBV29-1

CDR3: CASSYSRFSNEKLFF
DNA: TGTGCCAGCAGTTACTCAAGGTTTTCTAATGAAAAACTGTTTTTT
D: .
J: TRBJ1-4
size: few
V: TRBV6-6

CDR3: CSVGAGAMTDTQYF
DNA: TGCAGCGTTGGGGCAGGGGCGATGACAGATACGCAGTATTTT
D: .
J: TRBJ2-3
size: few
V: TRBV29-1

CDR3: CASASRENSPLHF
DNA: TGTGCCAGCGCATCCCGGGAAAATTCACCCCTCCACTTT
D: .
J: TRBJ1-6
size: few
V: TRBV27

CDR3: CASSQGTGTSGNTIYF
DNA: TGCGCCAGCAGCCAAGGGACAGGGACCTCTGGAAACACCATATATTTT
D: TRBD1
J: TRBJ1-3
size: .
V: TRBV4-1

CDR3: CASSPGSAPEQYF
DNA: TGTGCCAGCTCACCTGGCTCGGCGCCCGAGCAGTACTTC
D: .
J: TRBJ2-7
size: few
V: TRBV18

CDR3: CASGEGTGTYEQYF
DNA: TGTGCCAGTGGAGAAGGGACAGGGACCTACGAGCAGTACTTC
D: TRBD1
J: TRBJ2-7
size: few
V: TRBV19

CDR3: CAWSVGTSGSRRQFF
DNA: TGTGCCTGGAGTGTAGGGACTAGCGGGTCCCGACGGCAGTTCTTC
D: TRBD2
J: TRBJ2-1
size: .
V: TRBV30

CDR3: CASRVNEYNSPLHF
DNA: TGTGCCAGCAGAGTAAACGAGTATAATTCACCCCTCCACTTT
D: .
J: TRBJ1-6
size: .
V: TRBV6-5

CDR3: CATAQGPSNSPLHF
DNA: TGTGCCACTGCACAGGGGCCCTCAAATTCACCCCTCCACTTT
D: TRBD1
J: TRBJ1-6
size: .
V: TRBV2

CDR3: CASSSRTGSGETQYF
DNA: TGCGCCAGCAGCTCCCGGACAGGGTCAGGAGAGACCCAGTACTTC
D: TRBD1
J: TRBJ2-5
size: once
V: TRBV5-1